The clone carrying this T cell receptor (beta chain) occurred once. The antigen remains unidentified. This specimen comes from a study of CD8 T cells in Susac syndrome. General study findings and limits: The authors acknowledged that their TCR sequencing and HLA analysis involved a relatively small number of individuals.

Random hexamers served to reverse transcribe roughly 0.45 to 1 ug RNA. Coverage of TCR beta CDR3 amplification by immunoSEQ multiplex PCR extended to 54 Vbeta and 13 Jbeta. TCRdb re-analysed the immunoSEQ multiplex PCR reads in MiXCR, keeping a single row per CDR3 protein. The table has 190,000 or so distinct CDR3 sequences, 90% to 95% seen once; the top ten hold roughly 0.094%. Trimming removed 1 base at V and 6 bases at J, with 16 bases between. This CDR3 spans 15 amino acids. The germline CDR1 and CDR2 sequences are SGHRS and YFSETQ. Negative isolation was used for CD8+ and CD4+ T cells, and FACS enrichment was applied to TEMRA cells.

The sequenced sample was CD4+ T cells from PBMCs. This TCR came from a human donor with multiple sclerosis. This chain links TRBV5-1 with TRBJ1-1; TRBD1 is a possible D gene (6 bases). CDR3 sequence (DNA): TGCGCCAGCAGCTTGACAGGGTCAACTGGGGCTGAAGCTTTCTTT. As protein: CASSLTGSTGAEAFF.